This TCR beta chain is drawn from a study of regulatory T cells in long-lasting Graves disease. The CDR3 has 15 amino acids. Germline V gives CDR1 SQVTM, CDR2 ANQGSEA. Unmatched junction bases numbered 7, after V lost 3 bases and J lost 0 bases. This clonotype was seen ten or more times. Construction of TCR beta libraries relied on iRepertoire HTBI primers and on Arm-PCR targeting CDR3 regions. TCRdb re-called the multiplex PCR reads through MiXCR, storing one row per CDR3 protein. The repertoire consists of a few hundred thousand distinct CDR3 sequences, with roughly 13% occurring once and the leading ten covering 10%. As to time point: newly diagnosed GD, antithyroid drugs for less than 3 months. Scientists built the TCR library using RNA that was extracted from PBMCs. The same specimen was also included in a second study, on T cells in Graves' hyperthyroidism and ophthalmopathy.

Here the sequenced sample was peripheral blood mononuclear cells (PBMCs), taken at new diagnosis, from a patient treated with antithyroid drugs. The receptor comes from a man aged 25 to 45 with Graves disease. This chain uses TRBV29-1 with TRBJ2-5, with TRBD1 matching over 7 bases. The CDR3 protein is CSVDSGTEYQETQYF. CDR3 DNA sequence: TGCAGCGTTGACTCCGGGACAGAGTACCAAGAGACCCAGTACTTC. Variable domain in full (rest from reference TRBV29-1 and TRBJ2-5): SAVISQKPSRDICQRGTSLTIQCQVDSQVTMMFWYRQQPGQSLTLIATANQGSEATYESGFVIDKFPISRPNLTFSTLTVSNMSPEDSSIYLCSVDSGTEYQETQYFGPGTRLLVL.